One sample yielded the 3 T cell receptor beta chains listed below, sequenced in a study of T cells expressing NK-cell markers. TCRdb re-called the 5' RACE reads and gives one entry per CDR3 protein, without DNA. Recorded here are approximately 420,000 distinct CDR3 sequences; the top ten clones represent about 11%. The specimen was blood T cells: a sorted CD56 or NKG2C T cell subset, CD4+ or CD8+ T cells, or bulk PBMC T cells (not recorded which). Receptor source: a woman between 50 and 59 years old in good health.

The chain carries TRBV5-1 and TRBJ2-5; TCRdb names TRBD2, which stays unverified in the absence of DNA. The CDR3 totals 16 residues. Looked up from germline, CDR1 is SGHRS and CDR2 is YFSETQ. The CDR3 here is CASSSLTSGRLATQYF.

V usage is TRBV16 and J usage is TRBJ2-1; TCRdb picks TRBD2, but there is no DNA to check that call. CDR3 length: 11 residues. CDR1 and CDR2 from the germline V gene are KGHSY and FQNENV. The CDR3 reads CASGTSGKKFF.

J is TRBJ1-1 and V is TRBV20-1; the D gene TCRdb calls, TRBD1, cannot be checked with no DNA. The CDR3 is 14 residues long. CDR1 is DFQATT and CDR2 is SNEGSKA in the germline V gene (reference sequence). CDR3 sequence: CSARTGAKNTEAFF.